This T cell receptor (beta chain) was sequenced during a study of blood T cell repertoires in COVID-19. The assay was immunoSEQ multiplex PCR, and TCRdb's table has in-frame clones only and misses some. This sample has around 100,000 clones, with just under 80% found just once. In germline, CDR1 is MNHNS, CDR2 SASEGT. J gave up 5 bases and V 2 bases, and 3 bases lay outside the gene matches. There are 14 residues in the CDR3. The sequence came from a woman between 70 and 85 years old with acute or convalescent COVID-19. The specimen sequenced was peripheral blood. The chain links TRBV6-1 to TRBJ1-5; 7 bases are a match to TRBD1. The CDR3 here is CASSERDSYQPQHF. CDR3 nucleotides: TGTGCCAGCAGTGAAAGGGACAGCTATCAGCCCCAGCATTTT.